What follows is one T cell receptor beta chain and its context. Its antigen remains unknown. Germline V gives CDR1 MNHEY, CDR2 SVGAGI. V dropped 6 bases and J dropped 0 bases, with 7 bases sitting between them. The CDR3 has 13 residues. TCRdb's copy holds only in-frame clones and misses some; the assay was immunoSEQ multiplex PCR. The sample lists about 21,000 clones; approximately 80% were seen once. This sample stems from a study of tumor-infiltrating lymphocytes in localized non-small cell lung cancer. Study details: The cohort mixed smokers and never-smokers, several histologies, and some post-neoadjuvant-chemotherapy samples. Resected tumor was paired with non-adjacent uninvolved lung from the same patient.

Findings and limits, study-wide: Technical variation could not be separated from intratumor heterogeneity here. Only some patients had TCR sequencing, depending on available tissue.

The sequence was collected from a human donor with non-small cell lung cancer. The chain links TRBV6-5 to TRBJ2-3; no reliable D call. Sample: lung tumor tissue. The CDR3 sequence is CASSHPSTDTQYF. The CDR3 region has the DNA TGTGCCAGCAGCCACCCGAGCACAGATACGCAGTATTTT.